The 32 T cell receptor beta chains presented below share a single source sample, sequenced in a study of T-cell memory formation after mild COVID-19. MiXCR, applied by TCRdb to the 5' RACE reads, yields one record per CDR3 protein. The sample includes roughly 510,000 distinct CDR3 sequences, approximately 15% seen only once; the top ten take about 8.1%. Sequenced input: PBMCs or a T cell subset sorted from them (not recorded which). The receptors originated from an adult woman who had mild COVID-19 (a few samples of this study predate the infection). Cell type and time point are not known.

The rearrangement uses TRBV12-3 or TRBV12-4 and TRBJ2-2; a possible D gene is TRBD2 (6 bases). This CDR3 is 16 amino acids long. V dropped 5 bases and J dropped 3 bases, with 16 bases sitting between them. CDR3 loop: CASSIWSAGYTGELFF. CDR3 DNA sequence: TGTGCCAGCAGTATTTGGAGTGCGGGGTACACCGGGGAGCTGTTTTTT.

This clonotype was observed a handful of times. The chain has TRBV6-1 and TRBJ2-7; possibly TRBD2 for D (5 bases). Germline assignment: CDR1 MNHNS and CDR2 SASEGT. Trimming took off 5 bases at V and 0 bases at J, with 20 bases between the two ends. CDR3 length: 17 residues. CDR3 protein: CASSFFRTSGSSYEQYF. CDR3 bases: TGTGCCAGCAGTTTCTTCAGGACCAGCGGAAGCTCCTACGAGCAGTACTTC.

This clonotype was detected only a few times. The V and J genes are TRBV12-3 or TRBV12-4 and TRBJ2-3; possible D gene TRBD2, 5 bases. The V gene lost 3 bases and the J gene lost 2 bases, with 9 bases spanning the gap. The CDR3 covers 14 residues. CDR3 DNA: TGTGCCAGCAGTTTTTGGGGAGCCACAGATACGCAGTATTTT. This translates into CASSFWGATDTQYF.

This clonotype was counted between two and nine times. V usage is TRBV7-8 and J usage is TRBJ1-1; D remains unclear. Germline V gene lookup returns CDR1 SGHVS and CDR2 FQNEAQ. Trimming took off 7 bases at V and 0 bases at J, with 12 bases between the two ends. This CDR3 is 14 amino acids long. The CDR3: CASTPEAVNTEAFF. The CDR3 DNA reads TGTGCCAGCACCCCCGAGGCGGTGAACACTGAAGCTTTCTTT.

This clonotype was recorded a few times. The chain carries TRBV2 and TRBJ2-1; 9 nucleotides line up with TRBD2. This CDR3 has 14 amino acids. V lost 7 bases, J lost 5 bases, and 6 bases stayed unmatched. Germline V gene sequence: CDR1 SNHLY, CDR2 FYNNEI. The CDR3 sequence: CASMGLAGHNEQFF. In nucleotides, the CDR3 is TGTGCCAGCATGGGGCTAGCGGGACACAATGAGCAGTTCTTC.

This clonotype was counted a few times. The J gene is TRBJ2-7, the V gene TRBV4-1; D gene uncertain. The germline CDR1 and CDR2 sequences are MGHRA and YSYEKL. V lost 0 bases to trimming and J lost 3 bases, with 9 bases between them. This CDR3 region has 14 residues. The CDR3 DNA reads TGCGCCAGCAGCCAAGATGGCCAGTTCTACGAGCAGTACTTC. Translation: CASSQDGQFYEQYF.

This sequence joins TRBV12-3 or TRBV12-4 and TRBJ1-1, with D possibly being TRBD1 (6 bases). Trimming shortened V by 3 bases and J by 12 bases, and 17 bases separated the two germline ends. There are 13 residues in the CDR3. In nucleotides, the CDR3 is TGTGCCAGCAGTTTCCAAAGTCGGGGGGCTTCTTTCTTT. Translated, it gives CASSFQSRGASFF.

The chain has TRBV5-4 and TRBJ2-5, with no clear D. The germline V gene has CDR1 SGHNT and CDR2 YYREEE (reference sequence). Trimming shortened V by 4 bases and J by 4 bases, and 8 bases separated the two germline ends. The CDR3 extends over 12 amino acids. This CDR3 reads CASSDRGETQYF. The CDR3 DNA sequence: TGTGCCAGCAGCGACCGAGGAGAGACCCAGTACTTC.

Many counts were recorded for this clonotype. The chain combines TRBV5-1 with TRBJ2-3; D unclear. V was shortened by 2 bases and J by 1 base, with 11 bases between the two germline ends. Germline V gene lookup returns CDR1 SGHRS and CDR2 YFSETQ. The CDR3 extends over 15 amino acids. CDR3 in amino acids: CASSFTGFRTDTQYF. The CDR3 DNA reads TGCGCCAGCAGCTTCACCGGTTTCCGCACAGATACGCAGTATTTT.

V gene TRBV4-3 combines with J gene TRBJ2-7, with 10 bases that match TRBD1. Trimming took 0 bases from V and 0 from J; bases not matched to a gene: 8. Germline V CDR1 and CDR2: LGHNA, YSLEER. The CDR3 loop spans 18 amino acids. The CDR3: CASSQEWDRGFISYEQYF. CDR3 DNA sequence: TGCGCCAGCAGCCAAGAATGGGACAGGGGCTTCATCTCCTACGAGCAGTACTTC.

This clonotype came up a few times. V gene TRBV6-6 combines with J gene TRBJ2-1; possible D gene TRBD1, 6 bases. This CDR3 is 12 amino acids long. Germline values: CDR1 MNHNY, CDR2 SVGAGI (reference sequence). Trimming removed 5 bases at V and 8 bases at J, with 10 bases between. The CDR3 DNA follows: TGTGCCAGCAGTGCCAGGGGCTATGAGCAGTTCTTC. This sequence encodes CASSARGYEQFF.

This clonotype was observed a handful of times. The V gene is TRBV3-1, the J gene TRBJ2-1; 7 bases match TRBD2. The CDR3 is 14 residues long. J was trimmed by 7 bases and V by 6 bases; bases with no gene match: 9. Per the germline V gene, CDR1 is LGHDT and CDR2 is YNNKEL (reference sequence). CDR3 bases: TGTGCCAGCAGTCGTGGCGGGAGTTGGAATGAGCAGTTCTTC. Its translation: CASSRGGSWNEQFF.

J is TRBJ1-1 and V is TRBV7-3, with TRBD1 matching 7 bases. V shed 4 bases, J shed 1 base, and the junction held 6 bases outside the gene matches. Germline lookup yields CDR1 SGHTA and CDR2 FQGTGA. The CDR3 has 15 amino acids. For the CDR3, the DNA is TGTGCCAGCAGCTCCTGGGGACAGCCGAACACTGAAGCTTTCTTT. As protein: CASSSWGQPNTEAFF.

V gene TRBV29-1 combines with J gene TRBJ1-2; D not certain. This CDR3 is 11 amino acids long. Per germline, CDR1 SQVTM and CDR2 ANQGSEA. Trimming left V 2 bases short and J 8 bases short, with 9 bases between. The CDR3 protein is CSVEMANGYTF. The CDR3, as DNA: TGCAGCGTTGAAATGGCAAACGGCTACACCTTC.

The V and J genes are TRBV20-1 and TRBJ2-7, with D possibly being TRBD2 (5 bases). The CDR3 consists of 14 residues. V was shortened by 0 bases and J by 3 bases, with 12 bases between the two germline ends. Germline V gene data show CDR1 as DFQATT and CDR2 as SNEGSKA (reference sequence). The CDR3 region has the DNA TGCAGTGCTAGAGATCGCCTGGAGGTCTACGAGCAGTACTTC. Its protein product is CSARDRLEVYEQYF.

The gene calls are TRBV4-3 and TRBJ2-3, with a weak D call TRBD2 (6 bases). The CDR3 is 15 residues long. The germline V gene encodes CDR1 LGHNA and CDR2 YSLEER. V lost 0 bases, J lost 4 bases, and 11 bases lay in between. The CDR3: CASSQDRAGADTQYF. The CDR3, as DNA: TGCGCCAGCAGCCAAGATCGAGCGGGCGCAGATACGCAGTATTTT.

The genes are TRBV20-1 and TRBJ1-1, with 8 positions matching TRBD1. V was pared by 4 bases and J by 1 base, with 8 bases of the junction left unmatched. Germline V lookup: CDR1 DFQATT, CDR2 SNEGSKA (reference sequence). This CDR3 has 15 amino acids. The CDR3 DNA reads as TGCAGTGCTATCCCGCCAGGGGGCTGGAACACTGAAGCTTTCTTT. Amino acids: CSAIPPGGWNTEAFF.

This clonotype has only a few counts. The genes are TRBV7-6 and TRBJ2-3, with a possible D match to TRBD2 (6 bases). Trimming pared 2 bases from V and 6 bases from J, leaving 15 bases between. Germline loops: CDR1 SGHVS, CDR2 FNYEAQ. The CDR3 is made up of 15 amino acids. The CDR3 here is CASSLNLGGADTQYF. The CDR3 DNA reads as TGTGCCAGCAGCTTAAACCTCGGGGGAGCGGATACGCAGTATTTT. Based on the CDR3 plus reference TRBV7-6 and TRBJ2-3, the full variable domain is GAGVSQSPRYKVTKRGQDVALRCDPISGHVSLYWYRQALGQGPEFLTYFNYEAQQDKSGLPNDRFSAERPEGSISTLTIQRTEQRDSAMYRCASSLNLGGADTQYFGPGTRLTVL.

The chain joins TRBV6-1 to TRBJ1-1; 10 positions agree with TRBD1. This CDR3 spans 13 amino acids. Germline V gene data show CDR1 as MNHNS and CDR2 as SASEGT. Unmatched junction bases numbered 1, after V lost 4 bases and J lost 5 bases. DNA for the CDR3: TGTGCCAGCAGTGGGACAGGGGGAACTGAAGCTTTCTTT. This codes for CASSGTGGTEAFF.

This clonotype was counted many times. One end of the junction fails to match germline, which may point to a read error. The gene calls are TRBV20-1 and TRBJ2-1, with D perhaps matching TRBD1 or TRBD2 (5 bases each). Germline CDR1 reads DFQATT; CDR2 reads SNEGSKA (reference sequence). This CDR3 is 14 amino acids long. The CDR3 coding sequence is TGCAGTGCTAGAAGAGGGGTATCCTTCAATGAGCAGTTCTTC. Encoded protein: CSARRGVSFNEQFF.

This clonotype showed up just a few times. The V and J genes are TRBV12-3 or TRBV12-4 and TRBJ2-7, with 7 positions matching TRBD1. CDR3 length equals 13 residues. With 3 bases clipped from V and 2 bases from J, the junction kept 1 base outside the gene matches. The CDR3 DNA reads as TGTGCCAGCAGTTTTCAGGGGGCCTACGAGCAGTACTTC. It codes for CASSFQGAYEQYF.

There are a few counts of this clonotype. The gene calls are TRBV6-6 and TRBJ1-2; 7 bases align to TRBD1. The V gene's germline CDR1 is MNHNY and CDR2 SVGAGI (reference sequence). J gave up 10 bases and V 0 bases, and 8 bases lay outside the gene matches. CDR3 length: 14 amino acids. In DNA form, the CDR3 reads TGTGCCAGCAGTTACTCCGAGGGACAGCTCATCTACACCTTC. As protein: CASSYSEGQLIYTF.

This clonotype has only a few counts. The V call is TRBV6-6, the J call TRBJ1-6, with 12 nucleotides matching TRBD1. Germline V lookup: CDR1 MNHNY, CDR2 SVGAGI (reference sequence). The length of the CDR3 is 16 residues. Trimming removed 2 bases from V and 10 bases from J; junction bases left unmatched: 6. Here the CDR3 DNA reads TGTGCCAGCAGTTACAATGGGGACAGGGGGCTATCACCCCTCCACTTT. Encoded protein: CASSYNGDRGLSPLHF.

The chain employs TRBV24-1 and TRBJ2-3, with D unclear. Germline CDR1 reads KGHDR; CDR2 reads SFDVKD. Trimming shortened V by 7 bases and J by 2 bases, and 18 bases separated the two germline ends. This CDR3 region has 16 residues. In DNA, the CDR3 is TGTGCCACCAGCCCCGTCGGACGAGGAATCACAGATACGCAGTATTTT. Its translation: CATSPVGRGITDTQYF.

The sample holds a few counts of this clonotype. The chain carries TRBV14 and TRBJ2-1; 9 bases map to TRBD1. Germline lookup yields CDR1 SGHDN and CDR2 FVKESK. There are 15 residues in the CDR3. V lost 6 bases to trimming and J lost 8 bases; unmatched junction nucleotides: 11. CDR3 sequence (DNA): TGTGCCAGCAGGGGACAGGGTCTTAACCTTCATGAGCAGTTCTTC. Translating gives CASRGQGLNLHEQFF.

This clonotype was observed a handful of times. The V gene is TRBV12-3 or TRBV12-4, the J gene TRBJ2-1, with 14 bases aligning to TRBD2. Trimming cost V 1 base and J 10 bases; bases outside gene matches: 6. The length of the CDR3 is 16 residues. CDR3 DNA: TGTGCCAGCAGTTTAGGACTAGCGGGGGGGTTGCAGGAGCAGTTCTTC. Its translation is CASSLGLAGGLQEQFF.

In its sample, this clonotype was seen a few times. This rearrangement joins TRBV20-1 to TRBJ2-4, with 7 bases identical to TRBD2. The CDR3 runs 15 residues. The junction had 9 bases not matched to a gene; V was cut back by 3 bases and J by 4 bases. The germline CDR1 and CDR2 sequences are DFQATT and SNEGSKA (reference sequence). As DNA, the CDR3 is TGCAGTGCTAGTTCCGGGACTACAACAAAAAACATTCAGTACTTC. Its protein product is CSASSGTTTKNIQYF.

The genes are TRBV5-1 and TRBJ1-1; 7 bases are a match to TRBD1. The CDR3 is made up of 18 amino acids. J gave up 4 bases and V 0 bases, and 15 bases lay outside the gene matches. The germline gives CDR1 SGHRS, CDR2 YFSETQ. The chain's CDR3 is CASSLAGAFREGATEAFF. The CDR3 DNA follows: TGCGCCAGCAGCTTGGCCGGGGCTTTTCGGGAGGGGGCCACTGAAGCTTTCTTT.

This clonotype was observed at least ten times. The genes are TRBV20-1 and TRBJ1-4; maybe TRBD1 (5 bases). This CDR3 has 15 residues. V was cut by 4 bases and J by 3 bases, with 15 bases left in between. Germline loops: CDR1 DFQATT, CDR2 SNEGSKA (reference sequence). CDR3 in amino acids: CSATGNGRANEKLFF. CDR3 sequence (DNA): TGCAGTGCTACAGGGAATGGAAGGGCTAATGAAAAACTGTTTTTT.

This clonotype has more than one count but fewer than ten. The chain has TRBV12-3 or TRBV12-4 and TRBJ2-1, with TRBD2 matching 7 bases. The V segment lost 1 base and the J segment 2 bases; nucleotides outside the gene matches: 5. The CDR3 is made up of 16 amino acids. The CDR3 DNA reads TGTGCCAGCAGTTTAGGGCTAGCGGTTACCTACAATGAGCAGTTCTTC. This translates into CASSLGLAVTYNEQFF.

The chain links TRBV5-5 to TRBJ1-5; tentatively, D is TRBD1 (5 bases). In germline, CDR1 is SGHKS, CDR2 YYEKEE (reference sequence). Trimming took 4 bases from V and 7 from J, leaving 9 bases between them. The CDR3 consists of 12 residues. The CDR3 DNA is TGTGCCAGCAGCCATGACAGACAGCCCCAGCATTTT. Residues: CASSHDRQPQHF.

The table lists this clonotype with a few counts. This chain links TRBV12-3 or TRBV12-4 with TRBJ2-1; 12 nucleotides agree with TRBD2. The CDR3 loop spans 14 amino acids. J gave up 8 bases and V 7 bases, and 6 bases lay outside the gene matches. CDR3 DNA sequence: TGTGCCAGCACCCTGACTAGCGGGGGATATGAGCAGTTCTTC. Its translation: CASTLTSGGYEQFF.